A single sample is the source of the 10 T cell receptor beta chains below, sequenced in a study of T-cell reconstitution after alpha-beta-depleted transplantation in children. Researchers prepared the TCRbeta library using unique molecular identifiers, the study reports. TCRdb independently ran MiXCR on the PCR reads; one entry per CDR3 protein. The sample lists a few hundred thousand distinct CDR3 sequences; over 10% were seen once. The sample here was PBMCs, mostly from graft donor cells, taken 360 days after TCRalphabeta/CD19-depleted stem cell transplant. Receptors were obtained from a male patient aged 10-17 years who had a stem cell transplant for acute myeloid leukemia, so the T cells may come from the graft donor.

V usage is TRBV27 and J usage is TRBJ2-7; TRBD1 might be the D (6 bases). V lost 8 bases and J 0 bases, leaving 17 bases between the germline ends. Germline assignment: CDR1 MNHEY and CDR2 SMNVEV (reference sequence). The CDR3 extends over 15 amino acids. The CDR3 sequence is CASSPDRINSYEQYF. The CDR3 DNA sequence: TGTGCCAGCTCTCCGGACAGAATAAACTCCTACGAGCAGTACTTC.

This clonotype was counted a few times. This chain links TRBV4-1 with TRBJ2-4; TRBD2 matches 7 bases. This CDR3 contains 15 residues. The germline V gene has CDR1 MGHRA and CDR2 YSYEKL. The V gene end was trimmed by 0 bases and the J gene end by 7 bases; junction bases not matched to a gene: 6. CDR3 protein: CASSQEPGGGNIQYF. CDR3 DNA sequence: TGCGCCAGCAGCCAAGAACCGGGAGGAGGGAACATTCAGTACTTC.

J is TRBJ2-7 and V is TRBV11-2, with D possibly being TRBD2 (7 bases). Looked up from germline, CDR1 is SGHAT and CDR2 is FQNNGV. The V end lost 3 bases, the J end lost 4 bases, and 16 bases lay between the germline ends. The CDR3 length is 15 residues. As DNA, the CDR3 is TGTGCCAGCAGCTTGGAGGGGGGGATTCATTACGAGCAGTACTTC. It yields the protein CASSLEGGIHYEQYF.

A word on this clonotype: The junction departs from the called germline gene at one end, perhaps through a read error. This sequence joins TRBV3-1 and TRBJ2-1; 9 bases align to TRBD2. CDR1 is LGHDT and CDR2 is YNNKEL in the germline V gene (reference sequence). The CDR3 contains 17 residues. The CDR3 bases are TGTGCCACCAGCCAAGATATAGGACTAGCGCCCTACAATGAGCAGTTCTTC. Residues: CATSQDIGLAPYNEQFF.

A few counts support this clonotype. The chain joins TRBV5-1 to TRBJ2-1, with 7 bases identical to TRBD2. CDR1 is SGHRS, CDR2 YFSETQ, per germline. CDR3 length: 14 residues. The V segment lost 7 bases and the J segment 0 bases; nucleotides outside the gene matches: 4. CDR3 coding DNA: TGCGCCAGCCGACGGGACTACTCCTACAATGAGCAGTTCTTC. This encodes CASRRDYSYNEQFF.

This clonotype was seen a few times. This chain links TRBV29-1 with TRBJ2-7; possibly TRBD1 for D (6 bases). The CDR3 sequence is 12 residues long. The germline CDR1 and CDR2 sequences are SQVTM and ANQGSEA. Trimming removed 7 bases at V and 2 bases at J, with 12 bases between. In DNA, the CDR3 is TGCAGCGGACAGGCAGGTCCCTACGAGCAGTACTTC. It yields the protein CSGQAGPYEQYF.

This clonotype appeared many times. This chain links TRBV6-5 with TRBJ2-7; 8 nucleotides agree with TRBD2. This CDR3 is built from 13 residues. V lost 0 bases, J lost 6 bases, and 1 base stayed unmatched. Germline assignment: CDR1 MNHEY and CDR2 SVGAGI. The DNA for the CDR3 is TGTGCCAGCAGTTACTCAACTAGCGGCGAGCAGTACTTC. Its translation is CASSYSTSGEQYF.

The chain joins TRBV10-2 to TRBJ2-7; 9 bases fit TRBD2. The CDR3 sequence is 14 residues long. Germline V gives CDR1 WSHSY, CDR2 SAAADI. Trimming at V came to 4 bases and at J to 4 bases, leaving 5 bases not matched to a gene. In nucleotides, the CDR3 is TGCGCCAGCAGTGCCAGCGGGGGGTTTTACGAGCAGTACGTC. It encodes CASSASGGFYEQYV.

This chain joins TRBV11-2 and TRBJ2-7; the match to TRBD1 covers 7 bases. J gave up 3 bases and V 2 bases, and 7 bases lay outside the gene matches. Germline lookup yields CDR1 SGHAT and CDR2 FQNNGV. CDR3 length: 15 amino acids. CDR3 amino acids: CASSLFQGVNYEQYF. For the CDR3, the DNA is TGTGCCAGCAGCTTATTCCAGGGGGTTAACTACGAGCAGTACTTC.

The chain joins TRBV6-5 to TRBJ2-6; 7 nucleotides agree with TRBD2. With 4 bases clipped from V and 2 bases from J, the junction kept 11 bases outside the gene matches. CDR1 and CDR2 (germline): MNHEY, SVGAGI. This CDR3 contains 18 residues. In nucleotides, the CDR3 is TGTGCCAGCAGTTTTACTAGCCCGGGGAGGGCTGGGGCCAACGTCCTGACTTTC. The encoded protein is CASSFTSPGRAGANVLTF.